The 18 T cell receptor beta chains reported below all come from one sample, sequenced in a study of tissue T cells after allogeneic stem cell transplantation. This table comes from immunoSEQ multiplex PCR, and its TCRdb copy is limited to in-frame clones, with some not included. This table holds 20,000 to 30,000 clones, over 70% found once. The starting material was tissue from the ileum, obtained at autopsy. The source of these receptors is an older female donor with lung cancer.

V usage is TRBV30 and J usage is TRBJ1-4; D may be TRBD1 (5 bases). The CDR3 loop spans 14 amino acids. Trimming took off 1 base at V and 3 bases at J, with 9 bases between the two ends. The germline gives CDR1 GTSNPN, CDR2 SVGIG (reference sequence). CDR3 coding DNA: TGTGCCTGGAGTGGGGGGGGGTCTAATGAAAAACTGTTTTTT. Translating it yields CAWSGGGSNEKLFF.

The CDR3 protein is CASSAQDRSAVSEAFF. In DNA, the CDR3 is TGTGCCAGTAGTGCCCAGGACAGGTCGGCTGTGTCGGAAGCTTTCTTT. J is TRBJ1-1 and V is TRBV19, with 7 positions matching TRBD1. Germline CDR1 and CDR2: LNHDA and SQIVND (reference sequence). The trim removed 5 bases at V and 8 bases at J, leaving 17 bases unmatched. The length of the CDR3 is 16 residues.

The V and J genes are TRBV4-1 and TRBJ2-1; no definite D call. V was trimmed by 4 bases and J by 10 bases, leaving 20 bases between them. In germline, CDR1 is MGHRA, CDR2 YSYEKL. The CDR3 sequence is 15 residues long. The CDR3 is CASSPFLAMRVEQFF. In DNA, the CDR3 is TGCGCCAGCAGCCCCTTTTTAGCAATGCGTGTCGAGCAGTTCTTC.

CDR3: CSVEGQGNYGYTF. CDR3 bases: TGCAGCGTTGAGGGACAGGGGAACTATGGCTACACCTTC. J is TRBJ1-2 and V is TRBV29-1, with 10 bases lining up with TRBD1. V shed 3 bases and J 2 bases; nucleotides not matched to a gene: 0. The CDR3 spans 13 residues. The germline V gene encodes CDR1 SQVTM and CDR2 ANQGSEA.

The DNA for the CDR3 is TGCGCCAGCAGCCAAGACCCCCACCTCCCTGGAAACACCATATATTTT. This sequence encodes CASSQDPHLPGNTIYF. The chain uses TRBV4-3 and TRBJ1-3; D unresolved. CDR3 size: 16 residues. V was cut by 0 bases and J by 2 bases, with 11 bases left in between. CDR1 is LGHNA, CDR2 YSLEER, per germline.

The V gene is TRBV7-5, the J gene TRBJ1-1. TRBV7-5 is deemed a pseudogene. The CDR3 totals 14 residues. CDR3: CARSYGSMNTEAFF. CDR3 DNA sequence: TGTGCCAGAAGCTACGGGTCCATGAACACTGAAGCTTTCTTT.

This clone has just one count. A read error may produce the germline difference seen at one junction end. CDR3 nucleotide sequence: TGTGCCACCAGCAGAGAACGTACAGGGCCTGAGGACTTC. Translated, it gives CATSRERTGPEDF. J is TRBJ2-5 and V is TRBV15; D may be TRBD1 (6 bases). The CDR3 totals 13 residues. Looked up from germline, CDR1 is LNHNV and CDR2 is YYDKDF (reference sequence).

The CDR3, as DNA: TGTGCCAGCAGTGAAGCCATAACCACAGTCCATGGCTACACCTTC. Translation gives CASSEAITTVHGYTF. This sequence joins TRBV2 and TRBJ1-2; D gene unclear. CDR1 SNHLY and CDR2 FYNNEI come from the germline V gene. Trimming shortened V by 0 bases and J by 6 bases, and 14 bases separated the two germline ends. The CDR3 runs 15 residues.

The table lists this clone with a count of one. The chain links TRBV27 to TRBJ1-2, with 11 bases that match TRBD1. Germline values: CDR1 MNHEY, CDR2 SMNVEV (reference sequence). This CDR3 contains 17 residues. After removal of 6 bases from V and 5 bases from J, the junction contained 14 bases not matched to a gene. For the CDR3, the DNA is TGTGCCAGCAGCCAAACCCGGACAGGGGGCCTGCGATATGGCTACACCTTC. It yields the protein CASSQTRTGGLRYGYTF.

The chain has TRBV4-2 and TRBJ2-3, with 14 bases aligning to TRBD2. V dropped 1 base and J dropped 6; count of bases not matched to a gene: 9. The germline V gene has CDR1 LGHNA and CDR2 YNFKEQ. The CDR3 has 18 residues. The CDR3, as DNA: TGTGCCAGCAGCCAAGGGGGGGGGACTAGCGGGAGTTCCGATACGCAGTATTTT. Translated: CASSQGGGTSGSSDTQYF.

This clone has a handful of counts. The V call is TRBV6-2 or TRBV6-3, the J call TRBJ2-7; D is perhaps TRBD1 (7 bases). CDR3 length: 16 residues. Trimming removed 7 bases at V and 0 bases at J, with 19 bases between. Looked up from germline, CDR1 is MNHEY and CDR2 is SVGEGT. CDR3 DNA sequence: TGTGCCAGCAACCCGGGGGACAGAGTCCTCTCCTACGAGCAGTACTTC. It encodes CASNPGDRVLSYEQYF.

As DNA, the CDR3 is TGCGCCAGCAGCCAAGGGTTCGGCGACTACCTGAACACTGAAGCTTTCTTT. The encoded protein is CASSQGFGDYLNTEAFF. The rearrangement links TRBV4-1 to TRBJ1-1, with D hard to call. Germline-derived CDR1 and CDR2 are MGHRA and YSYEKL. This CDR3 has 17 amino acids. V gave up 1 base and J gave up 0 bases, with 15 bases separating them.

The chain links TRBV5-1 to TRBJ1-4; D may be TRBD1 (5 bases). CDR1 and CDR2 from the germline V gene are SGHRS and YFSETQ. Trimming took 0 bases from V and 11 from J, leaving 20 bases between them. The CDR3 totals 16 residues. The CDR3 loop reads CASSLEVSGSGGKLFF. CDR3 bases: TGCGCCAGCAGCTTGGAGGTTTCGGGCAGCGGGGGGAAACTGTTTTTT.

The V gene is TRBV27, the J gene TRBJ2-3, with D perhaps TRBD2 (6 bases). V was shortened by 3 bases and J by 0 bases, with 19 bases between the two germline ends. The CDR3 runs 18 residues. CDR1 MNHEY and CDR2 SMNVEV come from the germline V gene (reference sequence). The CDR3 loop reads CASSFGGAIPTSTDTQYF. DNA for the CDR3: TGTGCCAGCAGTTTCGGGGGAGCTATCCCGACTAGCACAGATACGCAGTATTTT.

A note on this clone: The sample contains more than one DNA sequence encoding this CDR3. The rearrangement uses TRBV6-6 and TRBJ1-2, with 7 nucleotides matching TRBD1. This CDR3 spans 13 amino acids. V lost 5 bases and J lost 3; bases outside the gene matches: 3. Germline CDR1 MNHNY, CDR2 SVGAGI (reference sequence). The CDR3 loop is CASSPTGDYGYTF. For the CDR3, the DNA is TGTGCCAGCAGTCCTACAGGGGACTATGGCTACACCTTC.

Comment on this clone: Given a much more abundant clone one base away, this may be a read error. Other DNA sequences in the sample encode the same CDR3. The rearrangement links TRBV5-6 to TRBJ2-7; TRBD1 aligns across 10 bases. CDR1 is SGHDT, CDR2 YYEEEE, per germline. This CDR3 region has 16 residues. CDR3 nucleotide sequence: TGTGCCAGCAGCCCACCACCTCCCGGGACAGGGGACGAACAGTACTTC. Translated, it gives CASSPPPPGTGDEQYF.

This clone was observed a few times. The gene calls are TRBV27 and TRBJ2-7; perhaps TRBD1 as D (6 bases). Germline values: CDR1 MNHEY, CDR2 SMNVEV (reference sequence). The CDR3 spans 12 residues. The V end was cut by 6 bases, the J end by 7 bases, with 13 bases between. CDR3 sequence: CASSPLRGEQYF. DNA for the CDR3: TGTGCCAGCAGCCCCCTGAGGGGGGAGCAGTACTTC.

This chain connects TRBV11-2 to TRBJ1-1, with 7 bases aligning to TRBD1. CDR1 is SGHAT and CDR2 is FQNNGV in the germline V gene. The CDR3 runs to 15 residues. Losses at the gene ends were 1 base for V and 1 base for J; bases not matched to a gene: 3. Here the CDR3 reads CASSLGQGRNTEAFF. The CDR3, as DNA: TGTGCCAGCAGCTTAGGACAGGGTCGGAACACTGAAGCTTTCTTT.